The subject of this entry is one T cell receptor (beta chain). Its antigen is unknown. Deletions cut 2 bases from V and 8 bases from J, with 15 bases between. CDR3 length equals 14 residues. In germline, CDR1 is MNHNS, CDR2 SASEGT. These data are taken from a study of cytomegalovirus exposure and HLA in healthy donors. Overall study results and limits: It was reported that the classifier diagnosed cytomegalovirus status with high specificity and sensitivity in both the original and validation cohorts.

Researchers ran the PCR with 60 Vbeta and 13 Jbeta primers. Generated by immunoSEQ multiplex PCR, the TCRdb table keeps only in-frame clones and is missing some. The sample yields roughly 120,000 clones, under 90% seen once. Source material: PBMCs. This sequence was found in a woman in her thirties or forties in good health and CMV-seronegative. The J gene is TRBJ1-1, the V gene TRBV6-1; D not certain. CDR3 in DNA: TGTGCCAGCAGTGAATCCAGGATCCGAATAGAAGCTTTCTTT. It is translated as CASSESRIRIEAFF.